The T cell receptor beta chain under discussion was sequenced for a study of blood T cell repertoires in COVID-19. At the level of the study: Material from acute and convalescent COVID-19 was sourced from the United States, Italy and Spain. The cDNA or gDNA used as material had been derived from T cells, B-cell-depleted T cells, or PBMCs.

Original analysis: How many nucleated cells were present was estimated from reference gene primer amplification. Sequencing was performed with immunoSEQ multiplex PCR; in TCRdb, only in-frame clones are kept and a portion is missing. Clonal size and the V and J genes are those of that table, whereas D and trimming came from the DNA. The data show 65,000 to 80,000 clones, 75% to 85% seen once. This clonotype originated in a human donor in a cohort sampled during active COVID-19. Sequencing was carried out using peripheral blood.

The CDR3 loop is CASSFGQGPRNIQYF. The DNA for the CDR3 is TGTGCCAGCAGCTTCGGACAGGGACCGCGGAACATTCAGTACTTC. This chain connects TRBV7-9 to TRBJ2-4; 8 bases align to TRBD1. Trimming cost V 3 bases and J 7 bases; bases outside gene matches: 8. Germline CDR1 SEHNR, CDR2 FQNEAQ (reference sequence). CDR3 length equals 15 residues.